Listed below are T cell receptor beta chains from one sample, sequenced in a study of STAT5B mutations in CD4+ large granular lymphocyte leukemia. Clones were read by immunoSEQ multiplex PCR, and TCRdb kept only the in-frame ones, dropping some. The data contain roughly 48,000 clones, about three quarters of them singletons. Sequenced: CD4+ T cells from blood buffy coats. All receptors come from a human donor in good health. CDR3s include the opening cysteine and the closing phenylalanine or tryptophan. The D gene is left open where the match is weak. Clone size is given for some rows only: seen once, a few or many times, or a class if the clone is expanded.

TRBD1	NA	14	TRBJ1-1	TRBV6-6	CASSLDRGGTEAFF	TGTGCCAGCAGTCTGGACAGGGGTGGAACTGAAGCTTTCTTT
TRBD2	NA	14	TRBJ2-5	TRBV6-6	CASKPGGLITTQYF	TGTGCCAGCAAACCGGGGGGGTTGATCACGACCCAGTACTTC
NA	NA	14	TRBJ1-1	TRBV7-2	CASSFQEGTTEAFF	TGTGCCAGCAGCTTCCAAGAGGGGACCACTGAAGCTTTCTTT
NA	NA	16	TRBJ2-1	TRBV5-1	CASSTNRVASYNEQFF	TGCGCCAGCAGCACCAACAGGGTTGCCTCCTACAATGAGCAGTTCTTC
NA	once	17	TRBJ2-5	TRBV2	CASRSDRGSGSQETQYF	TGTGCCAGCAGATCTGACCGGGGTAGCGGATCCCAAGAGACCCAGTACTTC
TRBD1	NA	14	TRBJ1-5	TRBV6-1	CASILQGAGQPQHF	TGTGCCAGCATCTTACAGGGGGCGGGTCAGCCCCAGCATTTT
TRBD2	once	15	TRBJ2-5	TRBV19	CASSRGLAGQETQYF	TGTGCCAGTAGTAGAGGACTAGCGGGGCAAGAGACCCAGTACTTC
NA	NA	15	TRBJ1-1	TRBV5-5	CASSLGRRLNTEAFF	TGTGCCAGCAGCTTGGGGAGGCGGTTGAACACTGAAGCTTTCTTT
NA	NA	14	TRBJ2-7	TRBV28	CASSLGQAPYEQYF	TGTGCCAGCAGTTTAGGACAAGCACCCTACGAGCAGTACTTC
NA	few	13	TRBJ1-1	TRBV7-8	CASSQGGNTEAFF	TGTGCCAGCAGTCAGGGTGGGAACACTGAAGCTTTCTTT
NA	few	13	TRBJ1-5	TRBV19	CASRLAMNQPQHF	TGTGCCAGTAGATTGGCTATGAATCAGCCCCAGCATTTT
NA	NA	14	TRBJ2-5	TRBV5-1	CASSPGTEGETQYF	TGCGCCAGCAGCCCCGGGACCGAAGGGGAGACCCAGTACTTC
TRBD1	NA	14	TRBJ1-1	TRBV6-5	CASRTRGLDTEAFF	TGTGCCAGCAGGACCAGGGGGCTGGACACTGAAGCTTTCTTT
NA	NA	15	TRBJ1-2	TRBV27	CASSSTTFGIYGYTF	TGTGCCAGCAGTTCGACTACGTTTGGGATCTATGGCTACACCTTC
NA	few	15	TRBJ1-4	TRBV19	CASGPLQGYGEKLFF	TGTGCCAGTGGCCCGTTACAGGGCTACGGAGAAAAACTGTTTTTT
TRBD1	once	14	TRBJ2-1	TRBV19	CASSPGQGNNEQFF	TGTGCCAGTTCCCCGGGACAGGGGAACAATGAGCAGTTCTTC
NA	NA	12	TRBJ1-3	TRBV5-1	CASRTPGNTIYF	TGCGCCAGCAGGACGCCTGGAAACACCATATATTTT
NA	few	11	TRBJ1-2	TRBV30	CAMTVNYGYTF	TGTGCCATGACAGTTAACTATGGCTACACCTTC
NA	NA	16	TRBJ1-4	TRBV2	CASSARGHLANEKLFF	TGTGCCAGCAGTGCCCGGGGTCACCTCGCCAATGAAAAACTGTTTTTT
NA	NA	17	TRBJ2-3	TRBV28	CASSSLLRQASTDTQYF	TGTGCCAGCAGTTCCTTATTGAGACAGGCTAGCACAGATACGCAGTATTTT
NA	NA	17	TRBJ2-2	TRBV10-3	CAISESMLGDNTGELFF	TGTGCCATCAGTGAGTCGATGCTTGGAGATAACACCGGGGAGCTGTTTTTT
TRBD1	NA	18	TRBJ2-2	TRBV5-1	CASSVDPGQGSNTGELFF	TGCGCCAGCAGCGTAGACCCGGGACAGGGATCGAACACCGGGGAGCTGTTTTTT
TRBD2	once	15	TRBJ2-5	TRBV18	CASSPEGRGQETQYF	TGTGCCAGCTCACCAGAGGGGAGGGGACAAGAGACCCAGTACTTC
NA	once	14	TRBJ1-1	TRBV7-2	CASSSAGGEVGAFF	TGTGCCAGCAGCTCGGCGGGAGGGGAGGTAGGAGCTTTCTTT
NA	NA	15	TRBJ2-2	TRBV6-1	CASSEWAGSQRELFF	TGTGCCAGCAGTGAGTGGGCAGGTTCGCAACGGGAGCTGTTTTTT
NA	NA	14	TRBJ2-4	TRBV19	CASSQGGGPGIQYF	TGTGCCAGTAGTCAAGGGGGGGGGCCGGGCATTCAGTACTTC
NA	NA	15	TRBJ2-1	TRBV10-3	CAISESTGPGDEQFF	TGTGCCATCAGTGAGTCAACTGGCCCGGGCGATGAGCAGTTCTTC
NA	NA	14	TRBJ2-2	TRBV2	CASSEASGYGELFF	TGTGCCAGCAGTGAAGCGTCGGGGTACGGGGAGCTGTTTTTT
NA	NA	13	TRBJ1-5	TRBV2	CASSKDLGQPQHF	TGTGCCAGCAGCAAAGACCTGGGGCAGCCCCAGCATTTT
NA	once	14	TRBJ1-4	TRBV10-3	CAISEGGVGEKLFF	TGTGCCATCAGTGAGGGGGGGGTCGGTGAAAAACTGTTTTTT
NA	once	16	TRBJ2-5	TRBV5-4	CASSLEGLRGEETQYF	TGTGCCAGCAGTCTAGAAGGGTTAAGGGGGGAAGAGACCCAGTACTTC
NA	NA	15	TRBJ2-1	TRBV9	CASTLTGSSYNEQFF	TGTGCCAGCACACTGACTGGGAGCTCCTACAATGAGCAGTTCTTC
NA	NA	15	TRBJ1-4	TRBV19	CASNMGAVTNEKLFF	TGTGCCAGTAACATGGGGGCAGTTACTAATGAAAAACTGTTTTTT
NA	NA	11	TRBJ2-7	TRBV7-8	CASSSSLEQYF	TGTGCCAGCAGCTCGTCTCTAGAGCAGTACTTC
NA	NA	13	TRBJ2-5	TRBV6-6	CASSSQGGETQYF	TGTGCCAGCAGTTCCCAGGGCGGGGAGACCCAGTACTTC
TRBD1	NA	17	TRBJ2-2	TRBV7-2	CASSLGAPGQGTGELFF	TGTGCCAGCAGCTTAGGGGCGCCGGGACAGGGGACCGGGGAGCTGTTTTTT
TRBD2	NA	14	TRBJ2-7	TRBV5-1	CASHLSSGSYEQYF	TGCGCCAGCCACCTATCTAGCGGCTCCTACGAGCAGTACTTC
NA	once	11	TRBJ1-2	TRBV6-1	CASRKDWGYTF	TGTGCCAGCCGGAAGGATTGGGGCTACACCTTC
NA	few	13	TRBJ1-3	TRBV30	CAWSTGSGNTIYF	TGTGCCTGGAGTACTGGCTCTGGAAACACCATATATTTT
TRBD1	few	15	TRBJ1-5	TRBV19	CASSIEGTGGQPQHF	TGTGCCAGTAGTATAGAGGGGACAGGGGGACAGCCCCAGCATTTT
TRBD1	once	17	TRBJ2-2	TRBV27	CASSLDSYGTGTGELFF	TGTGCCAGCAGTTTAGACAGCTACGGGACAGGCACCGGGGAGCTGTTTTTT
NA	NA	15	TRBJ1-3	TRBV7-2	CASSLAGASGNTIYF	TGTGCCAGCAGCTTAGCGGGGGCTTCCGGAAACACCATATATTTT
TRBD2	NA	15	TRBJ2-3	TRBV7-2	CASSLDSGGANTQYF	TGTGCCAGCAGCTTAGATAGCGGGGGGGCCAATACGCAGTATTTT
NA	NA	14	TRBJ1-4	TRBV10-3	CAISGGTTNEKLFF	TGTGCCATCAGTGGGGGTACAACTAATGAAAAACTGTTTTTT
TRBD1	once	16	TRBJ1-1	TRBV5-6	CASSLAHRGLGTEAFF	TGTGCCAGCAGCTTGGCCCACAGGGGGTTGGGCACTGAAGCTTTCTTT
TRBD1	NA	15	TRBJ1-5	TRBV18	CASSNVQGVGQPQHF	TGTGCCAGCTCAAACGTCCAGGGGGTAGGTCAGCCCCAGCATTTT
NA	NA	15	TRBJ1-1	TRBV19	CASTRGVPLNTEAFF	TGTGCCAGTACCCGGGGGGTCCCGTTGAACACTGAAGCTTTCTTT
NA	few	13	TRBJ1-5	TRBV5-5	CASSGSSNQPQHF	TGTGCCAGCAGCGGGTCTAGCAATCAGCCCCAGCATTTT
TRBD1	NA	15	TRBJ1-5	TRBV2	CASMKDRGGNQPQHF	TGTGCCAGCATGAAGGACAGGGGAGGCAATCAGCCCCAGCATTTT
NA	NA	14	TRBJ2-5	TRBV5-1	CASSHQGYQETQYF	TGCGCCAGCAGCCACCAAGGGTACCAAGAGACCCAGTACTTC
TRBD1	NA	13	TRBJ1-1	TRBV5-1	CASMGQRNTEAFF	TGCGCCAGCATGGGACAGAGAAACACTGAAGCTTTCTTT
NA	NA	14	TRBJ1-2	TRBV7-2	CASSPRDILYGYTF	TGTGCCAGCAGCCCCCGGGACATCCTCTATGGCTACACCTTC
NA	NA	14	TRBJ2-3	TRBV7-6	CASSQRLDPDTQYF	TGTGCCAGCAGCCAGCGACTAGATCCAGATACGCAGTATTTT